This TCR beta chain was identified during a study of read filtering for tumor transcriptome and immune sequencing (dated by TCRdb to about 2020). At the level of the whole study: The cohort consisted of approximately 16 male and around 14 female patients, with a mean age of about 66 years and an age range of about 45 to 90. Under revised international staging, 8 or 9 patients fell into R-ISS I, 15 to 20 into R-ISS II and about 7 into R-ISS III. TCR-region mapped reads per sample ranged from about 4 to 10.27 million with IR-seq versus only roughly 75 to 1,300 with RNA-seq. A main aim was a read-filtering strategy for immune repertoire data, specifically whether clonotypes supported by a single read should be removed. TCR repertoires obtained by targeted immune repertoire sequencing and by bulk whole-transcriptome sequencing performed on the same bone marrow samples were compared. After DNase treatment, whole-transcriptome libraries were prepared using the TruSeq RNA Access Library Prep Kit. What the research found in general, with its limitations: Clonotypes were captured by IR-seq at much higher depth and more reliably than by RNA-seq, and smaller IR-seq throughput was sufficient for identification of most shared clonotypes. The sorted CD138-negative fraction was a mixed bone marrow immune population, not purified T cells. Removing single-read clonotypes increased the correlation between IR-seq and RNA-seq shared clonotype proportions. In IR-seq, single-read clonotypes were approximately 82% of clonotypes but approximately 4% of total reads; in RNA-seq they were about 68% of clonotypes and about 40% of reads.

Bone marrow was sampled from every patient at the time of active disease. Ficoll-Hypaque density gradient centrifugation was used to isolate the bone marrow mononuclear cells. Myeloma plasma cells were removed and CD138-negative cells were collected by negative selection after labeling with CD138 magnetic microbeads on a MACS separator. Flow cytometry on an Attune NxT with CD138 antibodies was used to check the purity of the isolated cells. TRIzol reagent was used to extract total RNA, and a NanoDrop spectrophotometer was used to quantify the extracted RNA. Paired RNA-seq and IR-seq were performed on each patient's CD138-negative bone marrow sample. TCR libraries were constructed from about 400 ng RNA using the Immunoverse kit, and molecular barcoded adaptors covering alpha/delta and beta/gamma chains were employed. TCR library preparation used the same RNA that was used for transcriptome sequencing. Sequencing of the TCR libraries was done on an Illumina HiSeq 4000 with 2 x 150 cycles. The authors' pipeline ran thus. TCR reads were aligned to human V, D, J and C references and assembled into CDR3 clonotypes with MiXCR, including quality filtering and error correction. The tcR package in R was used for analysis of clonotype counts and gene usage diversity. For inspection of raw mapping reads, RNA-seq reads were mapped by STAR aligner version 2.5.3a onto GRCh37 of the human genome. To test how sequencing depth affects detected clonotypes, IR-seq fastq files were randomly downsampled with Seqtk 1.3. TCRdb passed the public sequencing reads through fastp at Q25 and MiXCR, retaining productive beta sequences. Each CDR3 protein gets just one entry, which takes the most common genes and DNA from the rows behind it. These V and J calls originate from TCRdb's pipeline instead of the authors' own analysis. The sample data list approximately 2,500 distinct CDR3 sequences, and 60% to 80% of these were observed just once. Of the sample, roughly a quarter is held by the ten largest clones.

The CDR3, cysteine through phenylalanine, is 15 amino acids long. This entry keeps only the CDR3 DNA: 45 bases, framed from base 1. V is clipped by 3 bases and J by 0 bases, and the sequence between their germline boundaries is 7 bases long. The germline V gene yields SGHRS for CDR1 and YFSETQ for CDR2. This clonotype occurred once. There is no known antigen for this receptor. The record has no base qualities; no much larger clone is one base away. Single-read evidence is weak. The V gene is TRBV5-1 and the J gene is TRBJ2-6; the D call is possibly TRBD1 or TRBD2, each sharing 5 bases. This TCR was recovered from a donor aged 40 or older with multiple myeloma. This table probably holds off-target reads from a library built for another chain. Sequenced input: a population of CD138-negative cells sorted from bone marrow. The sample's cell subset or site label is to be understood as: bone marrow mononuclear cells depleted of CD138+ plasma/myeloma cells by negative magnetic selection. This receptor carries the CDR3 CASSWDGSGANVLTF. The bases read TGCGCCAGCAGCTGGGACGGCTCTGGGGCCAACGTCCTGACTTTC.